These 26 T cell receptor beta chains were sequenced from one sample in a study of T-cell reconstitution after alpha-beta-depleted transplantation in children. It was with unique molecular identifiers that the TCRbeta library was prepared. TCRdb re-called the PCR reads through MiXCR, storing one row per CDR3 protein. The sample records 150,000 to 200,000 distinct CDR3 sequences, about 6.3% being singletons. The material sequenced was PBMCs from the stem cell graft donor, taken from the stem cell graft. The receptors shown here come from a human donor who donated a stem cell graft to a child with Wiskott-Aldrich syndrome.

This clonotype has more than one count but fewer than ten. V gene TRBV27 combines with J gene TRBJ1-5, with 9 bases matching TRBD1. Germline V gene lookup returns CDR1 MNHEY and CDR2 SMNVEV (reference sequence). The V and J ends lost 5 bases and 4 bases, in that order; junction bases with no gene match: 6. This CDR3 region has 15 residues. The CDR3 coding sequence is TGTGCCAGCAGTGGGGGACAGGGACGTAATCAGCCCCAGCATTTT. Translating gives CASSGGQGRNQPQHF.

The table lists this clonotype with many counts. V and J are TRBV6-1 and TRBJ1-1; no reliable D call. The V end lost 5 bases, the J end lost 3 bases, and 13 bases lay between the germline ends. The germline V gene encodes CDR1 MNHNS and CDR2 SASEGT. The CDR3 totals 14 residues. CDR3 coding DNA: TGTGCCAGCAGTAGGCGGGAAACCGACACTGAAGCTTTCTTT. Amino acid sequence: CASSRRETDTEAFF.

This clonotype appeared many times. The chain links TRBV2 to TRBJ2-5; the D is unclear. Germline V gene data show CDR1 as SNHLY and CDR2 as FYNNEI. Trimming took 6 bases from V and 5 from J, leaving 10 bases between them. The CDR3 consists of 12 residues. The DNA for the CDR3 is TGTGCCAGCAGCATCGTGCTGGAGACCCAGTACTTC. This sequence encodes CASSIVLETQYF.

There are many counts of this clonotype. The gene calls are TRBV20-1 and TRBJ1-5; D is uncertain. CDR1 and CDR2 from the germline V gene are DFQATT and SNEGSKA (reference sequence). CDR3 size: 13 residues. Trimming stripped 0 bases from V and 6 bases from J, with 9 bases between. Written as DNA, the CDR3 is TGCAGTGCTAGAGATCAAGGAGGTCAGCCCCAGCATTTT. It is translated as CSARDQGGQPQHF.

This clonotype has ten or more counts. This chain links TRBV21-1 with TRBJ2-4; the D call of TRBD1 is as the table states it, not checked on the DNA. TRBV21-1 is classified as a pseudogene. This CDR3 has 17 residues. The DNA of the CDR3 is TGTGCCAGCAGCAACCTACTCTCAACGCGACAGACAAACATTCAGTACTTC. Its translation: CASSNLLSTRQTNIQYF.

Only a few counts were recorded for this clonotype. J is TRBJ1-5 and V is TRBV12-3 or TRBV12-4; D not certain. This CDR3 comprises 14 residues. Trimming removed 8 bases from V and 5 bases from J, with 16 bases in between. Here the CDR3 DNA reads TGTGCCAGCCGTAGTTTCTCCCGCGATCAGCCCCAGCATTTT. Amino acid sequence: CASRSFSRDQPQHF.

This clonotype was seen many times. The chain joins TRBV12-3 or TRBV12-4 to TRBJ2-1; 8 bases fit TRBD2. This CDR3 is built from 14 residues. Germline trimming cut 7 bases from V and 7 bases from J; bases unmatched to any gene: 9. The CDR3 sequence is CASTPGGVANEQFF. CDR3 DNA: TGTGCCAGCACCCCGGGGGGGGTGGCAAATGAGCAGTTCTTC.

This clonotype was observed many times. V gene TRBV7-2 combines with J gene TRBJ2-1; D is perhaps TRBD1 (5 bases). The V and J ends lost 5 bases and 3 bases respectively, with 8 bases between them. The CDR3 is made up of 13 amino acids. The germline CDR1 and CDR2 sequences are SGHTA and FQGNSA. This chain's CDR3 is CASSRTSYNEQFF. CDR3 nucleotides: TGTGCCAGCAGCAGGACAAGCTACAATGAGCAGTTCTTC.

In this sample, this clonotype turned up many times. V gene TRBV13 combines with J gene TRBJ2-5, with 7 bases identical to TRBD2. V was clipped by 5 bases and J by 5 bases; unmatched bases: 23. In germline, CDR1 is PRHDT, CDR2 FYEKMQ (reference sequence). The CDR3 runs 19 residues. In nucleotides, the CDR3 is TGTGCCAGCAGCCACGGAAACCGGGACTACCACTCAATAGGGGAGACCCAGTACTTC. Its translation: CASSHGNRDYHSIGETQYF.

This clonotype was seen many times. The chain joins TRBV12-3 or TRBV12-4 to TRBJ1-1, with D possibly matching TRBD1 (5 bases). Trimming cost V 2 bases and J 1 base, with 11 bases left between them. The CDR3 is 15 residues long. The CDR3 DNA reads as TGTGCCAGCAGTTTACAGGGCGGTAGGAACACTGAAGCTTTCTTT. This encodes CASSLQGGRNTEAFF.

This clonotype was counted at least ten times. CDR3 amino acids: CSARAESSTDTQYF. The CDR3 DNA follows: TGCAGTGCTAGAGCCGAGAGCAGCACAGATACGCAGTATTTT. The chain recombines TRBV20-1 with TRBJ2-3, with D unresolved. Looked up from germline, CDR1 is DFQATT and CDR2 is SNEGSKA (reference sequence). Trimming took off 1 base at V and 0 bases at J, with 8 bases between the two ends. This CDR3 is built from 14 residues.

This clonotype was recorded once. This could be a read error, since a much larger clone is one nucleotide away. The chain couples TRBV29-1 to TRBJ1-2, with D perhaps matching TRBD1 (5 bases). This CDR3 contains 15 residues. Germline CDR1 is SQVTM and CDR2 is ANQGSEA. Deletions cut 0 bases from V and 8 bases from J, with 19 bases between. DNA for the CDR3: TGCAGCGTTGAAGAGGCCCGGAACAGGACTGGAGGCTACACCTTC. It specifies CSVEEARNRTGGYTF.

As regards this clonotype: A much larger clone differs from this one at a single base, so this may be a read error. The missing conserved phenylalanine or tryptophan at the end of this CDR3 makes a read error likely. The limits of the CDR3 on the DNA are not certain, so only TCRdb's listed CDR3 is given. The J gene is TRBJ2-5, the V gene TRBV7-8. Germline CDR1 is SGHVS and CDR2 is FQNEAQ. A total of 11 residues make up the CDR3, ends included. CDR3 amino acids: CASSSNVAWWL.

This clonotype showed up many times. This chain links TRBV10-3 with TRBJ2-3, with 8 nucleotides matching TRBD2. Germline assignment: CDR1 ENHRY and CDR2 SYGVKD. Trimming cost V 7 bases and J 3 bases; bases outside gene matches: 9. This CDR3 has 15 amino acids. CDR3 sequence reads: CAIKAERERTDTQYF. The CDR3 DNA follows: TGTGCCATCAAGGCGGAGCGGGAGCGGACAGATACGCAGTATTTT.

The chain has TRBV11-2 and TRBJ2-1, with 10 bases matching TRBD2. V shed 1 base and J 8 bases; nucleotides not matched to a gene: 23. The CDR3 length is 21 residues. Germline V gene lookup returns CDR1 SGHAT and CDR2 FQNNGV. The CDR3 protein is CASSLVLRASGSSLAVDEQFF. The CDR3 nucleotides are TGTGCCAGCAGCTTAGTCCTCAGGGCTAGCGGGAGTAGTTTGGCGGTTGATGAGCAGTTCTTC.

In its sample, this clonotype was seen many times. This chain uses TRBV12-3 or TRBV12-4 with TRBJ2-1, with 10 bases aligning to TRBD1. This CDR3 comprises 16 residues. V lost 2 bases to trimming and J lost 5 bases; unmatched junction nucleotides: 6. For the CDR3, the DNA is TGTGCCAGCAGTTTACGTTTGGGACAGGGGAACAATGAGCAGTTCTTC. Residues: CASSLRLGQGNNEQFF.

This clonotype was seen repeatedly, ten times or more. Here the CDR3 reads CASSSAGQGNEKLFF. In DNA, the CDR3 is TGTGCCAGCAGTTCCGCGGGACAGGGTAACGAAAAACTGTTTTTT. This chain links TRBV12-3 or TRBV12-4 with TRBJ1-4, with 9 bases that match TRBD1. With V trimmed by 4 bases and J by 8 bases, 8 bases remained unmatched. The CDR3 sequence is 15 residues long.

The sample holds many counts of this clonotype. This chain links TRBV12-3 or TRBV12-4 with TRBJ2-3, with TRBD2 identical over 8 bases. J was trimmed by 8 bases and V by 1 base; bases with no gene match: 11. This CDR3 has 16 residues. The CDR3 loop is CASSLGAGARTGTQYF. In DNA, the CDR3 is TGTGCCAGCAGTTTAGGAGCGGGAGCCCGCACGGGTACGCAGTATTTT.

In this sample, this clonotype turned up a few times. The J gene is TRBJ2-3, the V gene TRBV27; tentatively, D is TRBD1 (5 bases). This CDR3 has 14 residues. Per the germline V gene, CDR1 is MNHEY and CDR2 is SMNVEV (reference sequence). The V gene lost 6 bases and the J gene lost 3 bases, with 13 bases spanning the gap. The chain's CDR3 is CASRNTGLTDTQYF. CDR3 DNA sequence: TGTGCCAGCAGGAATACAGGTTTGACAGATACGCAGTATTTT.

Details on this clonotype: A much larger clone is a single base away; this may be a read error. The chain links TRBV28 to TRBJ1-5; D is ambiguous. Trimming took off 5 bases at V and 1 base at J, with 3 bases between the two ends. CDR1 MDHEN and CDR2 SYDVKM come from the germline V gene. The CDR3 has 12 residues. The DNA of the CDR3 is TGTGCCAGCAGTGGGAGCAATCAGCCCCAGCATTTT. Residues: CASSGSNQPQHF. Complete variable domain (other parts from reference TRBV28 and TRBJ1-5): DVKVTQSSRYLVKRTGEKVFLECVQDMDHENMFWYRQDPGLGLRLIYFSYDVKMKEKGDIPEGYSVSREKKERFSLILESASTNQTSMYLCASSGSNQPQHFGDGTRLSIL.

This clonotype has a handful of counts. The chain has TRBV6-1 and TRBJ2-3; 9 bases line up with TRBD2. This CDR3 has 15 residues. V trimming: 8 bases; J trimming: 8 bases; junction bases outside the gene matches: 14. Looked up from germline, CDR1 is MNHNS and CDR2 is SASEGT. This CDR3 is CASGPSGGSGGTQYF. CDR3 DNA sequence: TGTGCCAGCGGGCCGAGCGGGGGGTCCGGAGGTACGCAGTATTTT.

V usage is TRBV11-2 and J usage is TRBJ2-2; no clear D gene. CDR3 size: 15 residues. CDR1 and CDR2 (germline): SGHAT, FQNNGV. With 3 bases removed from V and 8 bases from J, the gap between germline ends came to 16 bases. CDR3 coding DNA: TGTGCCAGCAGCTTCGGACCCACGGTGGAAGGGGAGCTGTTTTTT. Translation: CASSFGPTVEGELFF.

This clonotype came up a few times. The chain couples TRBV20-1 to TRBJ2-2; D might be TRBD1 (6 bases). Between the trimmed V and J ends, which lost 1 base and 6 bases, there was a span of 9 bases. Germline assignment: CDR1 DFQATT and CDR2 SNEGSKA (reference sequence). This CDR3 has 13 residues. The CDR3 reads CSARGSGAGELFF. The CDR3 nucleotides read TGCAGTGCTAGAGGTTCAGGGGCCGGGGAGCTGTTTTTT.

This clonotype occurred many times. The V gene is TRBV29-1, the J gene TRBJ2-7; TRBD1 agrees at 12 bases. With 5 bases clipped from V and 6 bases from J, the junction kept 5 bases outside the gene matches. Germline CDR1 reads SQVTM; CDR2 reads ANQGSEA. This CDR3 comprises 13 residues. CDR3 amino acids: CSVKGTGGLEQYF. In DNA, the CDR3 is TGCAGCGTTAAAGGGACAGGGGGCCTCGAGCAGTACTTC.

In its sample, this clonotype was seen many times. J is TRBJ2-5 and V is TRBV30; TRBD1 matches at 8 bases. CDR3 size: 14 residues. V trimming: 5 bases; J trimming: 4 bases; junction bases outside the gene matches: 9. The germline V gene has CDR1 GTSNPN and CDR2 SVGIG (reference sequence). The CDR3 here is CAWGTGGGRETQYF. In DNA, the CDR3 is TGTGCCTGGGGGACAGGAGGGGGGCGAGAGACCCAGTACTTC.

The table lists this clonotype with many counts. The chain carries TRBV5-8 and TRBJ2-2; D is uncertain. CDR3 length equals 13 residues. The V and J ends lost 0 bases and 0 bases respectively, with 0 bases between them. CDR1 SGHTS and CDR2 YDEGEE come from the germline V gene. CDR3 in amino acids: CASSLANTGELFF. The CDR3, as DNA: TGTGCCAGCAGCTTGGCGAACACCGGGGAGCTGTTTTTT. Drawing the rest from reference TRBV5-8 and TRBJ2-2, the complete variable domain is EAGVTQSPTHLIKTRGQQATLRCSPISGHTSVYWYQQALGLGLQFLLWYDEGEERNRGNFPPRFSGRQFPNYSSELNVNALELEDSALYLCASSLANTGELFFGEGSRLTVL.